The entry below gives a single T cell receptor (beta chain) sequence along with its context. The antigen is undetermined. TCR beta CDR3 regions were amplified from RNA transcripts. The HTBI set primed first-round TCR CDR3 RT-PCR. One entry per CDR3 protein, called by TCRdb with MiXCR from the multiplex PCR reads. The sample contains a few hundred thousand distinct CDR3 sequences, less than 20% of which appear only once. The study excluded patients with uncontrolled infection, other autoimmune disease, pregnancy or lactation. The data belong to a study of T cells in Graves' hyperthyroidism and ophthalmopathy. In the study overall: At initial diagnosis, before any treatment had begun, peripheral blood was obtained. Study results and caveats: In the blood, most expanded thyroid clonotypes above 0.001 appeared as well.

Germline CDR1 SQVTM, CDR2 ANQGSEA. Trimming took off 0 bases at V and 3 bases at J, with 11 bases between the two ends. The CDR3 is 14 amino acids. The chain uses TRBV29-1 and TRBJ1-1, with unresolved D. The source of this sequence is a man between 18 and 29 years old with Graves' ophthalmopathy. Sequencing input: blood. The CDR3 DNA reads TGCAGCGTTGAAGATTTCGGGAGGGACACTGAAGCTTTCTTT. Protein sequence: CSVEDFGRDTEAFF.